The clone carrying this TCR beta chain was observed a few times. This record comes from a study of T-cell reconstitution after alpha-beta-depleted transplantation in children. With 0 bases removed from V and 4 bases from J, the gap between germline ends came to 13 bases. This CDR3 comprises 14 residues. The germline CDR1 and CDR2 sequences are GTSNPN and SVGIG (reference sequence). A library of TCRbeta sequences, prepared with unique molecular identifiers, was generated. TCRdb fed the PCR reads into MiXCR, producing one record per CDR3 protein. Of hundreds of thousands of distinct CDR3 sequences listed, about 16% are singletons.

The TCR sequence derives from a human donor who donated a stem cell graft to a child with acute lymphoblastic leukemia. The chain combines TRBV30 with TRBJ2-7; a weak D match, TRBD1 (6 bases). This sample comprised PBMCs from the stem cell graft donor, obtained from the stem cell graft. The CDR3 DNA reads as TGTGCCTGGAGTGTACGGCAGGGGTGGTACGAGCAGTACTTC. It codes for CAWSVRQGWYEQYF.